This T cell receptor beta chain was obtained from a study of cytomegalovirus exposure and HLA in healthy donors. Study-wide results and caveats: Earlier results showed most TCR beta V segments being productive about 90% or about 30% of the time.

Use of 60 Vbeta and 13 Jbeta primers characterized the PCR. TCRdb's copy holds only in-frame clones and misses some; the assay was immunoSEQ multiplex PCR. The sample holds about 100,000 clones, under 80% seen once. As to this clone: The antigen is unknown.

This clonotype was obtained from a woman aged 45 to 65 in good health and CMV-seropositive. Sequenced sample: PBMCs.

The chain's CDR3 is CASSSKAPDEQYF. CDR3 in DNA: TGCGCCAGCAGCTCGAAAGCGCCCGACGAGCAGTACTTC. The J gene is TRBJ2-7, the V gene TRBV4-1; no clear D. The CDR3 is 13 amino acids. Germline V gene sequence: CDR1 MGHRA, CDR2 YSYEKL. V shed 5 bases and J shed 5 bases, with 13 bases lying between them.